Listed below are T cell receptor beta chains from one sample, sequenced in a study of blood T cell repertoires in COVID-19. Produced via immunoSEQ multiplex PCR; TCRdb's table is partial and in-frame only. The profile shows more than 60,000 clones, around 90% of them singletons. The sample was peripheral blood. Receptors originate from a human donor in a cohort sampled during active COVID-19. CDR3s include the opening cysteine and the closing phenylalanine or tryptophan. The D gene is left open where the match is weak. For some rows the clone size is stated as once, few or many, or as a class when expanded; others skip it.

j_call | d_call | clone_size | v_call | cdr3_nt | cdr3_aa
TRBJ2-2 | - | - | TRBV6-1 | TGTGCCAGCAGTGACCGGGCAGGGCATGCTGGGGAGCTGTTTTTT | CASSDRAGHAGELFF
TRBJ1-3 | - | - | TRBV5-1 | TGCGCCAGCAGCCCGGGCGGGGTGACTGGAAACACCATATATTTT | CASSPGGVTGNTIYF
TRBJ2-7 | TRBD2 | - | TRBV19 | TGTGCCAGTACCTTGACTAGCGGGGGATTCCACGAGCAGTACTTC | CASTLTSGGFHEQYF
TRBJ1-5 | TRBD1 | - | TRBV5-1 | TGCGCCAGCAGCAAGGGACAGGACCCTAATCAGCCCCAGCATTTT | CASSKGQDPNQPQHF
TRBJ2-5 | TRBD2 | - | TRBV7-2 | TGTGCCAGCAGCACAAGCGGGGGGGGTGTACAAGAGACCCAGTACTTC | CASSTSGGGVQETQYF
TRBJ2-7 | TRBD1 | - | TRBV3-1/TRBV3-2 | TGTGCCAGCTCCCCGCGGACAGGGAGATCCGAGCAGTACTTC | CASSPRTGRSEQYF
TRBJ2-5 | TRBD2 | - | TRBV4-3 | TGCGCCAGCAGCCGAGGACTAGCGGGGGATGAGACCCAGTACTTC | CASSRGLAGDETQYF
TRBJ2-3 | TRBD2 | - | TRBV5-1 | TGCGCCAGCAGCTCTCCCGGGACTAGCGGGGGGCCTGGGGATACGCAGTATTTT | CASSSPGTSGGPGDTQYF
TRBJ1-3 | TRBD1 | - | TRBV30 | TGTGCCTGGTTCGACAGGGGGCTTGGAAACACCATATATTTT | CAWFDRGLGNTIYF
TRBJ2-6 | TRBD1 | once | TRBV13 | TGTGCCAGCAGCCCCAAGACAGGGAGCGCTGGGGCCAACGTCCTGACTTTC | CASSPKTGSAGANVLTF
TRBJ1-2 | TRBD1 | - | TRBV11-2 | TGTGCCAGCAGCGCGATACAGGGGGCTTTAGGCTACACCTTC | CASSAIQGALGYTF
TRBJ1-2 | TRBD1 | once | TRBV7-2 | TGTGCCAGCAGCTTAGGGGTACCGGGACAGGGCTACACCTTC | CASSLGVPGQGYTF
TRBJ2-3 | TRBD2 | - | TRBV27 | TGTGCCAGCAGTCGGGGGGGGGCAGGAGATACGCAGTATTTT | CASSRGGAGDTQYF
TRBJ1-1 | - | - | TRBV10-3 | TGTGCCATCAGTACCGGTGTAAGTGAAGCTTTCTTT | CAISTGVSEAFF
TRBJ2-5 | - | few | TRBV5-1 | TGCGCCAGCATCCCTGCGCCCGGGCAAGAGACCCAGTACTTC | CASIPAPGQETQYF
TRBJ2-2 | TRBD2 | - | TRBV5-1 | TGCGCCAGCGGCGGGGGGGCCGCGAACACCGGGGAGCTGTTTTTT | CASGGGAANTGELFF
TRBJ2-5 | TRBD2 | - | TRBV6-5 | TGTGCCACCATTAGCGGGGGGGCCGCGGAGACCCAGTACTTC | CATISGGAAETQYF
TRBJ1-5 | TRBD1 | - | TRBV5-1 | TGCGCCAGCAGCCGAAGGGAGGGACAGGGCCTTTCTGTCAATCAGCCCCAGCATTTT | CASSRREGQGLSVNQPQHF
TRBJ2-7 | - | - | TRBV4-3 | TGCGCCCCAGTTGGCAGTTACTACGAGCAGTACTTC | CAPVGSYYEQYF
TRBJ1-1 | - | - | TRBV5-1 | TGCGCCAGCAGCTTGGACGCGGATACTGAAGCTTTCTTT | CASSLDADTEAFF
TRBJ1-1 | - | - | TRBV19 | TGTGCCAGTAGTTCGACACAGAACACTGAAGCTTTCTTT | CASSSTQNTEAFF
TRBJ1-5 | - | - | TRBV27 | TGTGCCAGCAGTTTTTCTCTGAATCAGCCCCAGCATTTT | CASSFSLNQPQHF
TRBJ2-2 | TRBD1 | - | TRBV9 | TGTGCCAGCAGCGCCTTCCCCGGGACAGGGCTGGCCGGGGAGCTGTTTTTT | CASSAFPGTGLAGELFF
TRBJ1-4 | TRBD1 | - | TRBV24-1 | TGTGCCACCAGTGATCCCAGGGGGACTAATGAAAAACTGTTTTTT | CATSDPRGTNEKLFF
TRBJ2-3 | TRBD2 | - | TRBV10-2 | TGCGCCAGCAGTGAAAACGCTCCTAGCGGGGGTACAGATACGCAGTATTTT | CASSENAPSGGTDTQYF
TRBJ2-3 | TRBD1 | - | TRBV7-9 | TGTGCCAGCAGCGGCGGACAGGGCCCCTCAGATACGCAGTATTTT | CASSGGQGPSDTQYF
TRBJ2-1 | TRBD2 | once | TRBV5-1 | TGCGCCAGCAGCTTGGGGCTTCTCGAGCGGGGTGAAACCTACAATGAGCAGTTCTTC | CASSLGLLERGETYNEQFF
TRBJ1-4 | - | - | TRBV7-2 | TGTGCCAGCAGCCCGACCCAGGGGACTATATCCGCAACTAATGAAAAACTGTTTTTT | CASSPTQGTISATNEKLFF
TRBJ2-5 | - | - | TRBV3-1/TRBV3-2 | TGTGCCAGCAGCCCTTCGAGAAACCAAGAGACCCAGTACTTC | CASSPSRNQETQYF